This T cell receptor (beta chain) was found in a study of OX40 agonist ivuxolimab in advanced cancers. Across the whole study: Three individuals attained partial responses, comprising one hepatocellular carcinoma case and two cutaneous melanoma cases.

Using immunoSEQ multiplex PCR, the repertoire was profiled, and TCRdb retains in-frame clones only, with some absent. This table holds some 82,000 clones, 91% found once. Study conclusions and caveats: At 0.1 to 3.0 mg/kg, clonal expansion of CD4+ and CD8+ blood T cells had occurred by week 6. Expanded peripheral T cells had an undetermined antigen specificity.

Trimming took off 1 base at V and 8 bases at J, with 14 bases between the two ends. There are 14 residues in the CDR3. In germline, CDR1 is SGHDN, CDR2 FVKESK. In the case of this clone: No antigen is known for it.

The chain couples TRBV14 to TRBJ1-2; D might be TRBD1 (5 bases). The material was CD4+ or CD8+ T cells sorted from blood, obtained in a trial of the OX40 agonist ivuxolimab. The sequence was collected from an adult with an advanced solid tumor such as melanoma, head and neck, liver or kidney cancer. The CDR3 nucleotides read TGTGCCAGCAGCCAAGTGCCGAGGGGAGACGGCTACACCTTC. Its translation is CASSQVPRGDGYTF.